This T cell receptor (beta chain) appears in the sequencing data of a study of T-cell memory formation after mild COVID-19. Study-level information: Among the donors, TCR clusters were largely specific to each donor.

MiXCR, run by TCRdb on the 5' RACE reads, gives a single entry per CDR3 protein. The table records hundreds of thousands of distinct CDR3 sequences, roughly an eighth of them present only once. A note on this clonotype: What it binds is unknown.

Germline loops: CDR1 LGHNA, CDR2 YNFKEQ. The CDR3 totals 18 residues. Deletions cut 0 bases from V and 1 base from J, with 17 bases between. General observations from the study: While clones contracting from day 15 to 85 were balanced between CD4 and CD8, later expanders leaned CD4+. Some responding clones appeared in pre-infection memory, suggesting cross-reactive memory joined.

J is TRBJ2-3 and V is TRBV4-2, with a weak D call TRBD2 (6 bases). The sample consisted of PBMCs or a T cell subset sorted from them (not recorded which). This receptor was taken from a young man who had mild COVID-19 (a few samples of this study predate the infection). Cell type and time point are not known. The CDR3 DNA is TGTGCCAGCAGCCAAGACTGGCCTAGCGCAAGAGGCACAGATACGCAGTATTTT. Amino acids: CASSQDWPSARGTDTQYF.